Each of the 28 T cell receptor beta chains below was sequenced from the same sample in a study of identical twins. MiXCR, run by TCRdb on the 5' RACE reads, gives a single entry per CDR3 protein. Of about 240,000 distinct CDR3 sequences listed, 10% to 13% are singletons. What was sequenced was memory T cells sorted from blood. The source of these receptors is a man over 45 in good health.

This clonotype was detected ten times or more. The CDR3 sequence is CASSHVRGGGTEAFF. CDR3 sequence (DNA): TGTGCCAGCAGTCACGTTCGGGGCGGAGGTACTGAAGCTTTCTTT. The rearrangement uses TRBV27 and TRBJ1-1; possible D gene TRBD1, 5 bases. The germline gives CDR1 MNHEY, CDR2 SMNVEV (reference sequence). CDR3 length equals 15 residues. Trimming cost V 5 bases and J 5 bases, with 18 bases left between them.

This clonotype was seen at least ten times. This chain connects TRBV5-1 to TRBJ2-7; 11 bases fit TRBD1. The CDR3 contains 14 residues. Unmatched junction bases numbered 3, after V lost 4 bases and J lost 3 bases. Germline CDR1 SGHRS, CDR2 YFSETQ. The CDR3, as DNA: TGCGCCAGCAGCACCGGGACAGGGGGCTACGAGCAGTACTTC. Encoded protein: CASSTGTGGYEQYF. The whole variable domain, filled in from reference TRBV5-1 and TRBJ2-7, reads KAGVTQTPRYLIKTRGQQVTLSCSPISGHRSVSWYQQTPGQGLQFLFEYFSETQRNKGNFPGRFSGRQFSNSRSEMNVSTLELGDSALYLCASSTGTGGYEQYFGPGTRLTVT.

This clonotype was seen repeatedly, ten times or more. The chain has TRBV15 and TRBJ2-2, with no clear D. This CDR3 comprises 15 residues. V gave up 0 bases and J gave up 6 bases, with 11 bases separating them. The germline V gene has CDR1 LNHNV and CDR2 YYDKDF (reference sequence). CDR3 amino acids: CATSRDLDAPGELFF. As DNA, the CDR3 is TGTGCCACCAGCAGAGATCTTGATGCGCCCGGGGAGCTGTTTTTT. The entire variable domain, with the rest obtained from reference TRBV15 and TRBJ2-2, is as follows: DAMVIQNPRYQVTQFGKPVTLSCSQTLNHNVMYWYQQKSSQAPKLLFHYYDKDFNNEADTPDNFQSRRPNTSFCFLDIRSPGLGDTAMYLCATSRDLDAPGELFFGEGSRLTVL.

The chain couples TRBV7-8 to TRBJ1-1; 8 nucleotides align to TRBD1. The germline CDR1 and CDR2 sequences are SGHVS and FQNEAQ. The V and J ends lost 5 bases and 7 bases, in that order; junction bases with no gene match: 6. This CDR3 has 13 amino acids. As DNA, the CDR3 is TGTGCCAGCAGCGCGGGACAGGAGAGTGAAGCTTTCTTT. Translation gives CASSAGQESEAFF.

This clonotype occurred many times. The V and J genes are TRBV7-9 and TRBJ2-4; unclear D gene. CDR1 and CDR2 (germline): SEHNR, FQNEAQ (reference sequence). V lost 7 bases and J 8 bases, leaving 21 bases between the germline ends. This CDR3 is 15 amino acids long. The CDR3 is CASTRGSVPTDIQYF. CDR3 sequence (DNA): TGTGCCAGCACCCGTGGTAGTGTGCCTACGGACATTCAGTACTTC. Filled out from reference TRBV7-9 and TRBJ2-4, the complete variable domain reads DTGVSQNPRHKITKRGQNVTFRCDPISEHNRLYWYRQTLGQGPEFLTYFQNEAQLEKSRLLSDRFSAERPKGSFSTLEIQRTEQGDSAMYLCASTRGSVPTDIQYFGAGTRLSVL.

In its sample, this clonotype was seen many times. The CDR3 sequence is CASRTGGASDTQYF. In nucleotides, the CDR3 is TGTGCCAGCAGGACCGGGGGCGCTTCAGATACGCAGTATTTT. The J gene is TRBJ2-3, the V gene TRBV28; D tentatively reads TRBD1 or TRBD2 (6 bases each). From germline, CDR1 is MDHEN and CDR2 SYDVKM. The CDR3 runs 14 residues. The V end lost 6 bases, the J end lost 4 bases, and 14 bases lay between the germline ends.

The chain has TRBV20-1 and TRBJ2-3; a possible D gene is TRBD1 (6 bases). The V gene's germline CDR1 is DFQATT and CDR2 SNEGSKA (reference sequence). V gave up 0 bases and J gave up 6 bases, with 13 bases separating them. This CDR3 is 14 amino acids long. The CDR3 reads CSARDNRVPDTQYF. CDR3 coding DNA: TGCAGTGCTAGAGACAACAGGGTACCGGATACGCAGTATTTT.

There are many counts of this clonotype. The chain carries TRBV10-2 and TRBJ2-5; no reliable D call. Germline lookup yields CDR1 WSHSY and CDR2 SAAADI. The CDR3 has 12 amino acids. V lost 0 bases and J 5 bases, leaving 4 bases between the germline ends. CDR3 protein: CASSESGETQYF. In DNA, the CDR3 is TGCGCCAGCAGTGAGTCGGGGGAGACCCAGTACTTC.

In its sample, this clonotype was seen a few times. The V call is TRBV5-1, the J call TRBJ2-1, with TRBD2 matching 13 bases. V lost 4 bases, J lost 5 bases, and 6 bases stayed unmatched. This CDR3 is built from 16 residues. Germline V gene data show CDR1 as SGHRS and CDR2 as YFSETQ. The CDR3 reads CASSLRTSGSHNEQFF. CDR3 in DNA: TGCGCCAGCAGCCTGCGGACTAGCGGGAGCCACAATGAGCAGTTCTTC.

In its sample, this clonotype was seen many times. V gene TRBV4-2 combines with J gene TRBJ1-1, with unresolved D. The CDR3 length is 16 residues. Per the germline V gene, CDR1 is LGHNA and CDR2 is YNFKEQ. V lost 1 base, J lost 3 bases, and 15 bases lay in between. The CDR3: CASSQGPGLGYTEAFF. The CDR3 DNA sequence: TGTGCCAGCAGCCAAGGGCCCGGACTCGGGTACACTGAAGCTTTCTTT.

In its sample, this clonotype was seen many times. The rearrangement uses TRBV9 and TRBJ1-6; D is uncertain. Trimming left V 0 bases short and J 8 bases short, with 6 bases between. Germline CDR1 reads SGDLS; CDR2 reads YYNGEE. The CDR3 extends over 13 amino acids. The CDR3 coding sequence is TGTGCCAGCAGCGTAGCGGTAGATTCACCCCTCCACTTT. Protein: CASSVAVDSPLHF.

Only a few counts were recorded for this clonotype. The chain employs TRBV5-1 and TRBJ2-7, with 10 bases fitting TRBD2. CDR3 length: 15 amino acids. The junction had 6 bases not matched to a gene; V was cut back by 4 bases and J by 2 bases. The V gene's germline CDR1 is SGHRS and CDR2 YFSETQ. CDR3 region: CASSPGLARTYEQYF. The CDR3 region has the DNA TGCGCCAGCAGCCCGGGACTAGCGAGGACCTACGAGCAGTACTTC.

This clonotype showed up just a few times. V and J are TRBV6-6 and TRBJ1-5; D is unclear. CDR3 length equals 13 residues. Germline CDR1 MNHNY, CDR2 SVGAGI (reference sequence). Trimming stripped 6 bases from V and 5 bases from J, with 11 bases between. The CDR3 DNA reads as TGTGCCAGCAGCCGGACCATGGATCAGCCCCAGCATTTT. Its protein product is CASSRTMDQPQHF.

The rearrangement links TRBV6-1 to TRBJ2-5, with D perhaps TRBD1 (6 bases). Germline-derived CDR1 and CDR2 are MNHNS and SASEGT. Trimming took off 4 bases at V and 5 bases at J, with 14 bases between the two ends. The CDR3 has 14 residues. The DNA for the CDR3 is TGTGCCAGCAGTGGTCAACAGGGTAGGGAGACCCAGTACTTC. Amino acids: CASSGQQGRETQYF.

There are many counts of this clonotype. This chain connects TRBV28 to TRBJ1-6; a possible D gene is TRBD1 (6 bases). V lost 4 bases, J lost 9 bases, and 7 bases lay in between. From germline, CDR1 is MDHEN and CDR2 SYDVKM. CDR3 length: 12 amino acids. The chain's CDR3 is CASSSGASPLHF. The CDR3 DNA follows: TGTGCCAGCAGTTCAGGGGCTTCACCCCTCCACTTT.

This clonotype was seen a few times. CDR3 nucleotide sequence: TGCAGTGCTAGAGAGCGGTGGAACGAGCAGTACTTC. Its translation: CSARERWNEQYF. The V gene is TRBV20-1, the J gene TRBJ2-7; D unresolved. Trimming took 0 bases from V and 5 from J, leaving 8 bases between them. Germline CDR1 DFQATT, CDR2 SNEGSKA (reference sequence). This CDR3 is built from 12 residues.

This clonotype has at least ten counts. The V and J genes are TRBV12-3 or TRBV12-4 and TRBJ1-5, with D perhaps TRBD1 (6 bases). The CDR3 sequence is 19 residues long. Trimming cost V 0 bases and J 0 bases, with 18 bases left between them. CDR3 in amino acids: CASSLAGAAYRDSNQPQHF. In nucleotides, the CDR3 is TGTGCCAGCAGTTTAGCGGGGGCAGCTTATAGAGATAGCAATCAGCCCCAGCATTTT.

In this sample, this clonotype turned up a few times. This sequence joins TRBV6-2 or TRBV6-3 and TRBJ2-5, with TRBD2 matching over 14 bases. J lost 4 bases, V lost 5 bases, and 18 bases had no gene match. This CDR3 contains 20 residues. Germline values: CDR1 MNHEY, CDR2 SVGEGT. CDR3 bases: TGTGCCAGCAGTAATCCTAAAAGACTAGCGGGGGGGGGGCCAAGAGAGACCCAGTACTTC. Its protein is CASSNPKRLAGGGPRETQYF.

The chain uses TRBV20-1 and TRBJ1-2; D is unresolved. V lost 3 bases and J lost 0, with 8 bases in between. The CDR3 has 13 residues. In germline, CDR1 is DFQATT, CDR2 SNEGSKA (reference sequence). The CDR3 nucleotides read TGCAGTGCTAGGATCCCTACTAACTATGGCTACACCTTC. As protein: CSARIPTNYGYTF.

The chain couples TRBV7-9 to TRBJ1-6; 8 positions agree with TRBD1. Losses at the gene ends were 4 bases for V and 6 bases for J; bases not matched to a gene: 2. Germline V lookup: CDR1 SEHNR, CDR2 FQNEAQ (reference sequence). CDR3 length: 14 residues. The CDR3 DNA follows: TGTGCCAGCAGCTCAGGGGGCAGTAATTCACCCCTCCACTTT. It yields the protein CASSSGGSNSPLHF.

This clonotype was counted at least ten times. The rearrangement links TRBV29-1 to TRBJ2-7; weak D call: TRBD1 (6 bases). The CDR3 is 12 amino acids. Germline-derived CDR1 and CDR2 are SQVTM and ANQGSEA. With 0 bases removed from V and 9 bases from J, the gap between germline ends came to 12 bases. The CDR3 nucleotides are TGCAGCGTTGAAGATCAGGGGTCTCGGCAGTACTTC. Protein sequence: CSVEDQGSRQYF.

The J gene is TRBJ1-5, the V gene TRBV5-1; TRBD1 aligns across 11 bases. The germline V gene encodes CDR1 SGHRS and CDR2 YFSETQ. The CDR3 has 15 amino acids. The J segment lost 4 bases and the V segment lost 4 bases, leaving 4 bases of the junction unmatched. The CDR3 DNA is TGCGCCAGCAGCAGCGGACAGGGGGCTAATCAGCCCCAGCATTTT. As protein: CASSSGQGANQPQHF.

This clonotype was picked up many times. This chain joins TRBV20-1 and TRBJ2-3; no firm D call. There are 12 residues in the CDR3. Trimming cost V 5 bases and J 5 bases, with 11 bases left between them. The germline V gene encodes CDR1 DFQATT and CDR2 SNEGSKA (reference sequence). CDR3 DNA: TGCAGTGCTCTTCCCCTTGGAGATACGCAGTATTTT. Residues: CSALPLGDTQYF.

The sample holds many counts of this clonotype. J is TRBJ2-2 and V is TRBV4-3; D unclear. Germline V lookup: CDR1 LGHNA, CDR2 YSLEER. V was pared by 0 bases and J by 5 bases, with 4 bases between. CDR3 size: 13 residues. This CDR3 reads CASSQEATGELFF. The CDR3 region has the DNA TGCGCCAGCAGCCAAGAGGCGACCGGGGAGCTGTTTTTT.

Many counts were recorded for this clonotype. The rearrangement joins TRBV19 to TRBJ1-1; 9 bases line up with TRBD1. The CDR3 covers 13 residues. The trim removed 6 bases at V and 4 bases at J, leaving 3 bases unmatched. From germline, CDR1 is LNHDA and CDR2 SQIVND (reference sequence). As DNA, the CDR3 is TGTGCCAGTAGCTACAGGGGGCTCACTGAAGCTTTCTTT. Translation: CASSYRGLTEAFF.

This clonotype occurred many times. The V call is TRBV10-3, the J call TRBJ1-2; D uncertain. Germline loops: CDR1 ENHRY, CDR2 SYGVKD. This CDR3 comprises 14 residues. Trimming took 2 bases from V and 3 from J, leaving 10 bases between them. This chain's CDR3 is CAISEGTSYYGYTF. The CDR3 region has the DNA TGTGCCATCAGTGAGGGAACCAGCTACTATGGCTACACCTTC.

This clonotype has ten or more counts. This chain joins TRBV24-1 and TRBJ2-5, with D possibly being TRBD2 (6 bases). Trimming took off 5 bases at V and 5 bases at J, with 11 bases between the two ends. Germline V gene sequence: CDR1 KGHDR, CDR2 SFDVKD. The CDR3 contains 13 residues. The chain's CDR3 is CATSGGGGETQYF. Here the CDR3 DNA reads TGTGCCACCAGTGGCGGAGGAGGGGAGACCCAGTACTTC.

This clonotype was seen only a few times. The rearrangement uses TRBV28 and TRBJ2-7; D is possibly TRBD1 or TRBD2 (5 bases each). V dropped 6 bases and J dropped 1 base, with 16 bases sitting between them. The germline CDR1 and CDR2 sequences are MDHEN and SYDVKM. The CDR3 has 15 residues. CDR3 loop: CASSRRVGTSYEQYF. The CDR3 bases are TGTGCCAGCAGCCGCCGTGTGGGGACGTCCTACGAGCAGTACTTC.